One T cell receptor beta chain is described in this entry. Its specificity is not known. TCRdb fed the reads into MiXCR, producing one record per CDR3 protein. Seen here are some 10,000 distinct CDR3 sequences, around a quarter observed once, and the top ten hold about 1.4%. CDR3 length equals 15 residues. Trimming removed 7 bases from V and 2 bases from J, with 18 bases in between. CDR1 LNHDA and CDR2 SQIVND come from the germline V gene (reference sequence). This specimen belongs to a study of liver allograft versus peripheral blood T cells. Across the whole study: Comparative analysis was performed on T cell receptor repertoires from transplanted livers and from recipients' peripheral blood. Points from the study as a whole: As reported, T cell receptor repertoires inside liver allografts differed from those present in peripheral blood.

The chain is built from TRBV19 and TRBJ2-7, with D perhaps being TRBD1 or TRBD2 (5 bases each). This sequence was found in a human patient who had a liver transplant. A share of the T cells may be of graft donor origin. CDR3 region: CASKGDPQDPYEQYF. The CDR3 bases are TGTGCCAGTAAAGGGGACCCACAGGATCCCTACGAGCAGTACTTC.